The T cell receptor beta chain under discussion was sequenced for a study of blood T cells in healthy people across ages. Findings and caveats of the study: Without sorted subsets, naive and antigen-experienced compartments could not be conclusively compared. When set beside aged donors, long-lived donors presented more naive CD4+ cells and higher diversity.

This CDR3 comprises 17 residues. The ends lost 6 bases at V and 1 base at J; junction bases unmatched: 7. The germline V gene has CDR1 MNHNS and CDR2 SASEGT. This clonotype appeared a few times. The antigen is not known. Then a second PCR, running roughly 6 to 12 cycles, was carried out with a sample-barcoded 5' primer and a J-beta primer mix. Each cDNA molecule received a tag from a template-switch adaptor that had 12 random nucleotides. Every sample returned 2.5 million or more CDR3-containing paired-end reads. TCRdb ran MiXCR on the 5' RACE reads and lists one entry per CDR3 protein. The top ten hold over 10% of the sample, which has 800,000 to 950,000 distinct CDR3 sequences, about 34% seen once.

The sequenced sample consisted of blood. The J gene is TRBJ2-2, the V gene TRBV6-1; 11 bases match TRBD1. The origin of this receptor is a man aged 18 to 29 in good health. In DNA, the CDR3 is TGTGCCAGCAGCGCCCGGACAGGGGGCGGGAACACCGGGGAGCTGTTTTTT. As protein: CASSARTGGGNTGELFF.